The present TCR beta chain was sequenced within a study of technical replicates of blood from a few donors. Measured with immunoSEQ multiplex PCR; TCRdb has only the in-frame clones, and not every one. This table has under 95,000 clones, about nine tenths appearing once. This clonotype was obtained from a human donor in good health. The sequenced sample was T cells isolated from PBMCs.

The CDR3, as DNA: TGTGCCAGCAGTTACTCGTTCGGGAATGAAAAACTGTTTTTT. This encodes CASSYSFGNEKLFF. The chain uses TRBV6-5 and TRBJ1-4; D unclear. From germline, CDR1 is MNHEY and CDR2 SVGAGI. The CDR3 consists of 14 residues. Trimming stripped 0 bases from V and 5 bases from J, with 7 bases between.